These 30 T cell receptor beta chains originate from one sample sequenced in a study of blood T cell repertoires in COVID-19. Profiling relied on immunoSEQ multiplex PCR, and the TCRdb table lists in-frame clones only, not all of them. The profile shows around 75,000 clones, about 90% of them singletons. What was sequenced was peripheral blood. The receptors were gathered from a human donor in a cohort sampled during active COVID-19.

There are a few counts of this clone. This chain links TRBV2 with TRBJ2-5, with TRBD2 matching 7 bases. J was trimmed by 7 bases and V by 4 bases; bases with no gene match: 9. CDR1 SNHLY and CDR2 FYNNEI come from the germline V gene. The CDR3 has 14 residues. CDR3 bases: TGTGCCAGCAGTGCCATGACTAGCCAGGGGACCCAGTACTTC. Encoded protein: CASSAMTSQGTQYF.

The gene calls are TRBV6-2 or TRBV6-3 and TRBJ1-6, with D perhaps TRBD1 (6 bases). Germline CDR1 MNHEY, CDR2 SVGEGT. The CDR3 is made up of 16 amino acids. V was clipped by 4 bases and J by 10 bases, with 20 bases between them. As DNA, the CDR3 is TGTGCCAGCAGTTCGAACAGGGCTGGTTGGATCTCACCCCTCCACTTT. Its translation: CASSSNRAGWISPLHF.

The V call is TRBV5-6, the J call TRBJ2-5; no clear D. This CDR3 is built from 14 residues. Germline V lookup: CDR1 SGHDT, CDR2 YYEEEE. Trimming shortened V by 2 bases and J by 0 bases, and 8 bases separated the two germline ends. CDR3 sequence reads: CASSFAANQETQYF. The CDR3 DNA reads as TGTGCCAGCAGCTTCGCGGCAAACCAAGAGACCCAGTACTTC.

The chain combines TRBV5-1 with TRBJ2-5; TRBD2 agrees at 7 bases. J lost 1 base, V lost 3 bases, and 15 bases had no gene match. The CDR3 totals 18 residues. Germline V gene lookup returns CDR1 SGHRS and CDR2 YFSETQ. DNA for the CDR3: TGCGCCAGCAGCTCCACCGGAGTGGGGGGGGGAATCCAAGAGACCCAGTACTTC. This encodes CASSSTGVGGGIQETQYF.

In its sample, this clone was seen once. The chain couples TRBV10-3 to TRBJ1-3; TRBD1 matches at 7 bases. The CDR3 is 16 residues long. CDR1 and CDR2 (germline): ENHRY, SYGVKD. The ends lost 4 bases at V and 8 bases at J; junction bases unmatched: 14. CDR3 DNA: TGTGCCATCAGTGGAACCACGACAGGGCTTACGGACACCATATATTTT. Amino acids: CAISGTTTGLTDTIYF.

The CDR3 bases are TGTGCCAGCAGCCTTACACAGGGAATTGGAAACACCATATATTTT. Encoded protein: CASSLTQGIGNTIYF. J is TRBJ1-3 and V is TRBV2, with a possible D match to TRBD1 (6 bases). The CDR3 totals 15 residues. Trimming removed 6 bases at V and 3 bases at J, with 15 bases between. Per the germline V gene, CDR1 is SNHLY and CDR2 is FYNNEI.

The rearrangement links TRBV29-1 to TRBJ2-1; no definite D call. The CDR3 loop spans 14 amino acids. The germline V and J ends were trimmed by 2 bases and 4 bases, with 12 bases remaining between them. Germline loops: CDR1 SQVTM, CDR2 ANQGSEA. The CDR3 nucleotides read TGCAGCGTTGAACGGTTCCACGGGTACAATGAGCAGTTCTTC. This encodes CSVERFHGYNEQFF.

This CDR3 reads CASSIRQGAEQYF. The CDR3, as DNA: TGTGCCAGTAGTATAAGACAGGGGGCCGAGCAGTACTTC. The chain couples TRBV19 to TRBJ2-7, with TRBD1 matching over 10 bases. The CDR3 length is 13 residues. With 2 bases clipped from V and 6 bases from J, the junction kept 1 base outside the gene matches. Germline V gene lookup returns CDR1 LNHDA and CDR2 SQIVND (reference sequence).

The V and J genes are TRBV4-3 and TRBJ1-5, with a possible D match to TRBD1 (5 bases). With 0 bases removed from V and 6 bases from J, the gap between germline ends came to 12 bases. Germline CDR1 LGHNA, CDR2 YSLEER. This CDR3 has 15 amino acids. The CDR3 here is CASSQDRGGTQPQHF. The CDR3 DNA is TGCGCCAGCAGCCAAGATCGTGGGGGGACTCAGCCCCAGCATTTT.

This chain links TRBV2 with TRBJ1-6; D is possibly TRBD1 (5 bases). V shed 6 bases and J shed 0 bases, with 15 bases lying between them. CDR3 length equals 17 residues. Germline loops: CDR1 SNHLY, CDR2 FYNNEI. The CDR3 DNA reads as TGTGCCAGCAGGAGAGGTTTGACAGTCTCCTATAATTCACCCCTCCACTTT. Translated, it gives CASRRGLTVSYNSPLHF.

The chain uses TRBV25-1 and TRBJ2-1; 10 bases line up with TRBD2. The V and J ends lost 3 bases and 10 bases, in that order; junction bases with no gene match: 6. Germline CDR1 is MGHDK and CDR2 is SYGVNS. This CDR3 contains 14 residues. The CDR3: CASSDPGLADEQFF. In DNA form, the CDR3 reads TGTGCCAGCAGTGATCCAGGACTAGCGGACGAGCAGTTCTTC.

The rearrangement uses TRBV4-1 and TRBJ1-3; no clear D. The CDR3 length is 19 residues. V was trimmed by 1 base and J by 0 bases, leaving 19 bases between them. Germline V gene lookup returns CDR1 MGHRA and CDR2 YSYEKL. For the CDR3, the DNA is TGCGCCAGCAGCCAAGGCCGCTGGGCCAGGAAGAGCTCTGGAAACACCATATATTTT. Translated, it gives CASSQGRWARKSSGNTIYF.

On this clone: At one end, the junction sequence differs from germline, possibly due to a read error. V gene TRBV5-8 combines with J gene TRBJ2-3, with unresolved D. The CDR3 has 12 amino acids. Germline values: CDR1 SGHTS, CDR2 YDEGEE. CDR3 sequence (DNA): TGTGCCAGCAGCTTGTTCTCAGAAACGCAGTATTTT. Translating it yields CASSLFSETQYF. Together with reference TRBV5-8 and TRBJ2-3, the CDR3 gives the full variable domain: EAGVTQSPTHLIKTRGQQATLRCSPISGHTSVYWYQQALGLGLQFLLWYDEGEERNRGNFPPRFSGRQFPNYSSELNVNALELEDSALYLCASSLFSETQYFGPGTRLTVL.

The chain uses TRBV15 and TRBJ2-7, with 7 positions matching TRBD2. Per the germline V gene, CDR1 is LNHNV and CDR2 is YYDKDF (reference sequence). The CDR3 has 14 amino acids. Trimming took 0 bases from V and 6 from J; bases not matched to a gene: 5. The CDR3 coding sequence is TGTGCCACCAGCAGAGAGGGCGGGAGAACCGAGCAGTACTTC. Its translation is CATSREGGRTEQYF.

V gene TRBV28 combines with J gene TRBJ2-3, with D possibly being TRBD2 (6 bases). Germline V gives CDR1 MDHEN, CDR2 SYDVKM. The V end lost 6 bases, the J end lost 2 bases, and 15 bases lay between the germline ends. This CDR3 is built from 15 residues. The CDR3 nucleotides are TGTGCCAGCAGACGCCTTAGCGGCTACACAGATACGCAGTATTTT. It yields the protein CASRRLSGYTDTQYF.

This clone was observed once. The chain recombines TRBV6-6 with TRBJ1-1; 12 bases line up with TRBD1. The V gene's germline CDR1 is MNHNY and CDR2 SVGAGI (reference sequence). The CDR3 contains 16 residues. The V gene end was trimmed by 4 bases and the J gene end by 3 bases; junction bases not matched to a gene: 6. In nucleotides, the CDR3 is TGTGCCAGCAGTTCCGGGACAGGGGGCGCAGACACTGAAGCTTTCTTT. Translated, it gives CASSSGTGGADTEAFF.

CDR3 bases: TGTGCCAGCAGCCCATTAGGGAGGAGAGAGACCCAGTACTTC. Amino acids: CASSPLGRRETQYF. J is TRBJ2-5 and V is TRBV6-5, with D possibly being TRBD2 (6 bases). This CDR3 has 14 amino acids. Trimming shortened V by 6 bases and J by 4 bases, and 15 bases separated the two germline ends. The V gene's germline CDR1 is MNHEY and CDR2 SVGAGI.

V and J are TRBV11-1 and TRBJ2-7; possible D gene TRBD1, 5 bases. Germline V gene lookup returns CDR1 SGHAT and CDR2 FQDESV (reference sequence). V was cut by 2 bases and J by 2 bases, with 13 bases left in between. The CDR3 length is 15 residues. The CDR3 region is CASSLIPTQAYEQYF. The CDR3 region has the DNA TGTGCCAGCAGCTTAATCCCAACACAGGCCTACGAGCAGTACTTC.

This rearrangement joins TRBV6-6 to TRBJ1-1; D is undetermined. The CDR3 consists of 15 residues. Trimming removed 0 bases from V and 4 bases from J, with 12 bases in between. Germline V CDR1 and CDR2: MNHNY, SVGAGI (reference sequence). The CDR3 here is CASSYSRDRGTEAFF. The CDR3, as DNA: TGTGCCAGCAGTTACTCGAGGGATAGAGGCACTGAAGCTTTCTTT.

DNA of the CDR3: TGTGCCAGTAGTCCTAGGGGACTATCTCATGAGCAGTTCTTC. Translated: CASSPRGLSHEQFF. This rearrangement joins TRBV19 to TRBJ2-1; 7 nucleotides match TRBD2. Losses at the gene ends were 5 bases for V and 8 bases for J; bases not matched to a gene: 9. The germline CDR1 and CDR2 sequences are LNHDA and SQIVND (reference sequence). The CDR3 loop spans 14 amino acids.

The rearrangement links TRBV19 to TRBJ2-2; 13 positions match TRBD2. Germline CDR1 and CDR2: LNHDA and SQIVND (reference sequence). V was pared by 7 bases and J by 6 bases, with 8 bases of the junction left unmatched. The CDR3 sequence is 16 residues long. The CDR3 bases are TGTGCCAGTACCACGACCGGGACTAGCGGGGCCGGGGAGCTGTTTTTT. It encodes CASTTTGTSGAGELFF.

This clone was observed a single time. The V gene is TRBV28, the J gene TRBJ2-1; 7 nucleotides agree with TRBD2. Trimming took 2 bases from V and 2 from J; bases not matched to a gene: 3. In germline, CDR1 is MDHEN, CDR2 SYDVKM. The CDR3 is 15 amino acids. DNA of the CDR3: TGTGCCAGCAGTTTAGCGGGAGTAACCTACAATGAGCAGTTCTTC. Translation gives CASSLAGVTYNEQFF.

The V call is TRBV21-1, the J call TRBJ2-7; TRBD2, as called in the table, went unchecked against the DNA. TRBV21-1 is reported as a pseudogene. The CDR3 is 19 amino acids. Written as DNA, the CDR3 is TGTGCCAGCAGCACCCCAGGGGGGACTAGCGGGAGTTTTCCCAACGAGCAGTACTTC. Protein product: CASSTPGGTSGSFPNEQYF.

The V and J genes are TRBV4-3 and TRBJ1-2; 7 bases are a match to TRBD1. The CDR3 extends over 13 amino acids. V lost 8 bases, J lost 0 bases, and 3 bases stayed unmatched. The germline gives CDR1 LGHNA, CDR2 YSLEER. CDR3 region: CASGTATNYGYTF. CDR3 in DNA: TGCGCCAGCGGGACAGCTACTAACTATGGCTACACCTTC.

The genes are TRBV18 and TRBJ2-7, with 9 bases fitting TRBD1. J gave up 4 bases and V 1 base, and 2 bases lay outside the gene matches. Per germline, CDR1 KGHSH and CDR2 LQKENI. The CDR3 spans 14 residues. Written as DNA, the CDR3 is TGTGCCAGCTCACCACGGACAGGGGAATACGAGCAGTACTTC. Translating it yields CASSPRTGEYEQYF.

The chain uses TRBV2 and TRBJ2-7; 7 positions match TRBD2. J lost 7 bases, V lost 8 bases, and 17 bases had no gene match. The V gene's germline CDR1 is SNHLY and CDR2 FYNNEI. The CDR3 sequence is 15 residues long. CDR3 sequence (DNA): TGTGCCAGCGTTCCTTGGATTGGCGGGAGCGGTGAGCAGTACTTC. This gives the protein CASVPWIGGSGEQYF.

This clone was observed once. The CDR3 sequence is CATSRDSRRFEQYF. Here the CDR3 DNA reads TGTGCCACCAGCAGAGATTCACGGAGGTTCGAGCAGTACTTC. The chain recombines TRBV15 with TRBJ2-7; D is perhaps TRBD2 (5 bases). The CDR3 length is 14 residues. The germline V gene has CDR1 LNHNV and CDR2 YYDKDF (reference sequence). With 0 bases removed from V and 6 bases from J, the gap between germline ends came to 12 bases.

The V call is TRBV18, the J call TRBJ2-5, with 9 bases fitting TRBD1. The CDR3 consists of 14 residues. V gave up 6 bases and J gave up 5 bases; unmatched junction bases: 7. Per the germline V gene, CDR1 is KGHSH and CDR2 is LQKENI. The CDR3 region has the DNA TGTGCCAGCTCCCCGGGACAGGGCTTGGAGACCCAGTACTTC. Residues: CASSPGQGLETQYF.

J is TRBJ1-3 and V is TRBV4-3; 12 positions match TRBD1. The CDR3 has 18 amino acids. In germline, CDR1 is LGHNA, CDR2 YSLEER. With V trimmed by 0 bases and J by 4 bases, 7 bases remained unmatched. CDR3 loop: CASSQDLGTGGFGNTIYF. The CDR3 region has the DNA TGCGCCAGCAGCCAAGATTTGGGGACAGGGGGCTTCGGAAACACCATATATTTT.

The CDR3, as DNA: TGTGCCAGCAGCTTAGATCTAAAGGTCAGCGGGCTGTATTTT. It yields the protein CASSLDLKVSGLYF. The genes are TRBV11-2 and TRBJ2-3; weak D call: TRBD2 (6 bases). CDR3 length equals 14 residues. Germline loops: CDR1 SGHAT, CDR2 FQNNGV. Trimming pared 0 bases from V and 14 bases from J, leaving 18 bases between. Combining the CDR3 with reference TRBV11-2 and TRBJ2-3 gives the whole variable domain EAGVAQSPRYKIIEKRQSVAFWCNPISGHATLYWYQQILGQGPKLLIQFQNNGVVDDSQLPKDRFSAERLKGVDSTLKIQPAKLEDSAVYLCASSLDLKVSGLYFGPGTRLTVL.